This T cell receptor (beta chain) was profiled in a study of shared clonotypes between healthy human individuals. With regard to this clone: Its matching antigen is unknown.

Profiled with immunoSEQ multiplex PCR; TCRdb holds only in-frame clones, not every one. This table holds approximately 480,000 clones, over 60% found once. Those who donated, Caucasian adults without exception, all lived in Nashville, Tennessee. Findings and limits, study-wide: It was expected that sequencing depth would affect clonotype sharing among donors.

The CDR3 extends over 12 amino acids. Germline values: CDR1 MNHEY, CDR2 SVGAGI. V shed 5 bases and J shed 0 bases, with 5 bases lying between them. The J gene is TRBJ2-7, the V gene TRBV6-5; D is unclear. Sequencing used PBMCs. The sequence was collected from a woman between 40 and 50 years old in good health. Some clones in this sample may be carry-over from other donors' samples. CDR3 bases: TGTGCCAGCAGTAGCGCCTCCTACGAGCAGTACTTC. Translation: CASSSASYEQYF.